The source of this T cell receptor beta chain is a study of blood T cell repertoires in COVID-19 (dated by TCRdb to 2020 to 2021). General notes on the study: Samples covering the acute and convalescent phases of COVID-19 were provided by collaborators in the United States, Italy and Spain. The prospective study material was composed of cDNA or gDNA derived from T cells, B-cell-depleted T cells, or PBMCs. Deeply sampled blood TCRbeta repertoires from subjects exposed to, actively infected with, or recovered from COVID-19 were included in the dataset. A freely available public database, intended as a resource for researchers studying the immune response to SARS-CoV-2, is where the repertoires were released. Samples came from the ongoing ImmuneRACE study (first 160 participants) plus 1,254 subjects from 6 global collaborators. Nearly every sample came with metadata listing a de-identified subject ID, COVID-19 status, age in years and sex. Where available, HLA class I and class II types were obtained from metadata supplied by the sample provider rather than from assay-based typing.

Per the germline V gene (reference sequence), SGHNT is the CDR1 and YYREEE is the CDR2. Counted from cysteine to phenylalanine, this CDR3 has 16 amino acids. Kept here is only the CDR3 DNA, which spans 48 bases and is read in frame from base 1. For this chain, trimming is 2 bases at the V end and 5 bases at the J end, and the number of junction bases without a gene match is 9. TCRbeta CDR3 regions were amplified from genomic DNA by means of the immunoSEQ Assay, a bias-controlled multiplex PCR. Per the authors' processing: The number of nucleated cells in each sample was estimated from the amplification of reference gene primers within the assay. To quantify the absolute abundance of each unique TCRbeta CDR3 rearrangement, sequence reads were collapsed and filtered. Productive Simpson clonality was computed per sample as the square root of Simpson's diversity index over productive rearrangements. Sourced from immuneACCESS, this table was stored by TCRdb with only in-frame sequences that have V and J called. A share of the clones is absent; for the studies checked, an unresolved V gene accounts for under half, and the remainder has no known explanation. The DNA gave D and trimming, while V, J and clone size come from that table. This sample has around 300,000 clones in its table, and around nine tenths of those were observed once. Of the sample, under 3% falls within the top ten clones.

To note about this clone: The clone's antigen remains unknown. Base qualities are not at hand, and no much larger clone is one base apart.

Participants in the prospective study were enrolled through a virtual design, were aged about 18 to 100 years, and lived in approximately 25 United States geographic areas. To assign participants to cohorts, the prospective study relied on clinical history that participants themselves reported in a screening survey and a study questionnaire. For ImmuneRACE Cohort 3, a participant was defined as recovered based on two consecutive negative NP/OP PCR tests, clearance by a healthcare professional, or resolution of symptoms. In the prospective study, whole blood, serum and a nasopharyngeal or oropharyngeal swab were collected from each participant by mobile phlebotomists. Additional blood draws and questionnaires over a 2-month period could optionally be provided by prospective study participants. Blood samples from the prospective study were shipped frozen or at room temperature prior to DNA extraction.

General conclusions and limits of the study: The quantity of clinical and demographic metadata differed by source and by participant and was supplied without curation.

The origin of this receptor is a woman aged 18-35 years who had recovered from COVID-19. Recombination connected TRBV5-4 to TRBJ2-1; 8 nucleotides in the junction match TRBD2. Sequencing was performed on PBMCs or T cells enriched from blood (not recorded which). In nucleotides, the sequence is TGTGCCAGCAGCTTTCCGGGACTAGAAATACACAATGAGCAGTTCTTC. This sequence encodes CASSFPGLEIHNEQFF.